Listed here are 24 T cell receptor beta chains from one sample, sequenced in a study of blood T cell repertoires in COVID-19. Sequenced by immunoSEQ multiplex PCR; TCRdb stores in-frame clones only, minus some. The repertoire consists of under 400,000 clones, with approximately 87% occurring once and the leading ten covering approximately 1.9%. The material sequenced was PBMCs or T cells enriched from blood (not recorded which). All receptors derive from a man aged 35-49 years in a cohort exposed to, infected with or recovered from COVID-19 (not recorded which).

J is TRBJ2-7 and V is TRBV6-1; 9 nucleotides line up with TRBD2. V shed 1 base and J 5 bases; nucleotides not matched to a gene: 6. From germline, CDR1 is MNHNS and CDR2 SASEGT. This CDR3 contains 15 residues. This CDR3 is CASSEGRLAGHEQYF. The CDR3 nucleotides read TGTGCCAGCAGTGAAGGAAGGCTAGCGGGGCACGAGCAGTACTTC.

The chain uses TRBV7-3 and TRBJ2-1; D may be TRBD1 (6 bases). Deletions cut 2 bases from V and 3 bases from J, with 11 bases between. This CDR3 region has 15 residues. Germline CDR1 is SGHTA and CDR2 is FQGTGA. This chain's CDR3 is CASSLLGDIYNEQFF. CDR3 DNA: TGTGCCAGCAGCTTATTGGGGGACATCTACAATGAGCAGTTCTTC.

The chain combines TRBV6-5 with TRBJ2-1; TRBD2 aligns across 8 bases. This CDR3 contains 14 residues. V was pared by 8 bases and J by 6 bases, with 9 bases of the junction left unmatched. Germline CDR1 reads MNHEY; CDR2 reads SVGAGI. The CDR3, as DNA: TGTGCCAGCGGGGTGGGACTAGAGAGCAATGAGCAGTTCTTC. This encodes CASGVGLESNEQFF.

V and J are TRBV30 and TRBJ2-1; tentatively, D is TRBD2 (6 bases). CDR3 length equals 11 residues. Germline CDR1 reads GTSNPN; CDR2 reads SVGIG (reference sequence). Trimming removed 0 bases from V and 13 bases from J, with 10 bases in between. CDR3 coding DNA: TGTGCCTGGAGTGTCAGCGGGCGCCAGTTCTTC. Translating it yields CAWSVSGRQFF.

This sequence joins TRBV18 and TRBJ1-4, with D perhaps TRBD1 (6 bases). Per germline, CDR1 KGHSH and CDR2 LQKENI. The CDR3 extends over 13 amino acids. V dropped 6 bases and J dropped 4 bases, with 9 bases sitting between them. The CDR3 is CASSRGSNEKLFF. For the CDR3, the DNA is TGTGCCAGCTCCAGGGGCAGTAATGAAAAACTGTTTTTT.

The chain combines TRBV29-1 with TRBJ2-7, with D maybe TRBD2 (6 bases). Germline-derived CDR1 and CDR2 are SQVTM and ANQGSEA. Trimming took off 4 bases at V and 3 bases at J, with 13 bases between the two ends. The CDR3 is 13 residues long. As DNA, the CDR3 is TGCAGCGTTGTAGGGGACTCCCGCTACGAGCAGTACTTC. Protein product: CSVVGDSRYEQYF.

The rearrangement links TRBV9 to TRBJ2-7; the match to TRBD2 covers 8 bases. The trim removed 0 bases at V and 3 bases at J, leaving 8 bases unmatched. CDR3 length: 16 amino acids. Per the germline V gene, CDR1 is SGDLS and CDR2 is YYNGEE. The CDR3 nucleotides are TGTGCCAGCAGCGTAGCTTCGGCGGGGGGTGACTACGAGCAGTACTTC. Its translation: CASSVASAGGDYEQYF.

The V and J genes are TRBV3-1 (or the pseudogene TRBV3-2) and TRBJ2-3; TRBD2 agrees at 10 bases. The CDR3 loop spans 15 amino acids. Per germline, CDR1 LGHDT and CDR2 YNNKEL (reference sequence). V shed 1 base and J 10 bases; nucleotides not matched to a gene: 8. The CDR3: CASSQASGRIFPQYF. The CDR3, as DNA: TGTGCCAGCAGCCAAGCTAGCGGGAGAATATTTCCGCAGTATTTT.

This rearrangement joins TRBV4-1 to TRBJ2-5, with TRBD1 as a possible D gene (6 bases). The V gene lost 1 base and the J gene lost 6 bases, with 15 bases spanning the gap. This CDR3 has 15 amino acids. Germline V gives CDR1 MGHRA, CDR2 YSYEKL. CDR3 amino acids: CASSQGVRGSQTQYF. CDR3 in DNA: TGCGCCAGCAGCCAAGGTGTCAGGGGTTCACAGACCCAGTACTTC.

The genes are TRBV5-1 and TRBJ2-5; D perhaps matches TRBD2 (6 bases). The length of the CDR3 is 15 residues. Trimming shortened V by 0 bases and J by 1 base, and 10 bases separated the two germline ends. Germline CDR1 reads SGHRS; CDR2 reads YFSETQ. The CDR3 loop reads CASSLVGGIQETQYF. CDR3 DNA sequence: TGCGCCAGCAGCTTGGTGGGGGGTATCCAAGAGACCCAGTACTTC.

The gene calls are TRBV6-5 and TRBJ2-7, with 8 bases identical to TRBD2. Trimming removed 2 bases from V and 6 bases from J; junction bases left unmatched: 3. Per the germline V gene, CDR1 is MNHEY and CDR2 is SVGAGI. This CDR3 has 13 amino acids. CDR3 sequence reads: CASSYDLAGEQYF. CDR3 nucleotides: TGTGCCAGCAGTTACGATCTAGCGGGCGAGCAGTACTTC.

In its sample, this clone was seen a few times. This rearrangement joins TRBV3-1 (or the pseudogene TRBV3-2) to TRBJ1-1, with D perhaps matching TRBD1 (5 bases). CDR1 is LGHDT and CDR2 is YNNKEL in the germline V gene (reference sequence). The CDR3 covers 15 residues. V was shortened by 2 bases and J by 1 base, with 11 bases between the two germline ends. DNA for the CDR3: TGTGCCAGCAGCCAACAGGGACTGGGGAACACTGAAGCTTTCTTT. Its translation: CASSQQGLGNTEAFF.

The V and J genes are TRBV19 and TRBJ2-7; tentatively, D is TRBD2 (6 bases). The V end was cut by 9 bases, the J end by 5 bases, with 14 bases between. This CDR3 is 12 amino acids long. The germline CDR1 and CDR2 sequences are LNHDA and SQIVND (reference sequence). CDR3 sequence (DNA): TGTGCCAGCGGAGGGTTGGGCGACGAGCAGTACTTC. Protein product: CASGGLGDEQYF.

Concerning this clone itself: Other DNA sequences of this sample code for an identical CDR3. V usage is TRBV5-5 and J usage is TRBJ2-7; 8 bases map to TRBD2. V dropped 0 bases and J dropped 3; count of bases not matched to a gene: 2. The germline CDR1 and CDR2 sequences are SGHKS and YYEKEE (reference sequence). This CDR3 region has 14 residues. CDR3 protein: CASSLASGSYEQYF. CDR3 sequence (DNA): TGTGCCAGCAGCTTGGCCAGCGGGAGCTACGAGCAGTACTTC. The variable domain in full, completed from reference TRBV5-5 and TRBJ2-7, reads DAGVTQSPTHLIKTRGQQVTLRCSPISGHKSVSWYQQVLGQGPQFIFQYYEKEERGRGNFPDRFSARQFPNYSSELNVNALLLGDSALYLCASSLASGSYEQYFGPGTRLTVT.

This clone has just a few counts. The rearrangement joins TRBV7-2 to TRBJ2-5; 9 nucleotides align to TRBD1. Losses at the gene ends were 5 bases for V and 9 bases for J; bases not matched to a gene: 13. The CDR3 sequence is 15 residues long. Per germline, CDR1 SGHTA and CDR2 FQGNSA. CDR3 DNA sequence: TGTGCCAGCAGCCAAAGACAGGGGGGTGGAAGTGCCCAGTACTTC. Its protein product is CASSQRQGGGSAQYF.

The rearrangement links TRBV5-1 to TRBJ2-6; 9 positions agree with TRBD1. V lost 4 bases to trimming and J lost 1 base; unmatched junction nucleotides: 6. The CDR3 is 17 residues long. The germline CDR1 and CDR2 sequences are SGHRS and YFSETQ. The CDR3 loop is CASSQGQGRSGANVLTF. The CDR3 DNA reads TGCGCCAGCAGCCAGGGACAGGGAAGGTCTGGGGCCAACGTCCTGACTTTC.

This clone was found a few times. The chain combines TRBV5-1 with TRBJ2-5, with D perhaps TRBD1 (6 bases). Germline V CDR1 and CDR2: SGHRS, YFSETQ. Trimming pared 2 bases from V and 2 bases from J, leaving 10 bases between. This CDR3 contains 14 residues. CDR3 protein: CASSFQQGQETQYF. The CDR3 nucleotides read TGCGCCAGCAGCTTTCAACAGGGTCAAGAGACCCAGTACTTC.

This rearrangement joins TRBV10-1 to TRBJ1-1, with 9 bases lining up with TRBD1. The CDR3 runs 15 residues. Germline CDR1 WNHNN, CDR2 SYGVQD (reference sequence). V dropped 4 bases and J dropped 1; count of bases not matched to a gene: 4. In DNA form, the CDR3 reads TGCGCCAGCAGTGTTTACAGGGGGCCGAACACTGAAGCTTTCTTT. Its protein product is CASSVYRGPNTEAFF.

The gene calls are TRBV6-5 and TRBJ1-2; 8 positions match TRBD1. CDR3 length equals 13 residues. Germline V lookup: CDR1 MNHEY, CDR2 SVGAGI. Trimming at V came to 7 bases and at J to 5 bases, leaving 6 bases not matched to a gene. CDR3 sequence: CASKRTGNYGYTF. For the CDR3, the DNA is TGTGCCAGCAAAAGGACAGGGAATTATGGCTACACCTTC.

The V call is TRBV19, the J call TRBJ2-3, with a possible D match to TRBD2 (5 bases). This CDR3 is 13 amino acids long. Germline V CDR1 and CDR2: LNHDA, SQIVND (reference sequence). Trimming took off 8 bases at V and 6 bases at J, with 15 bases between the two ends. CDR3 amino acids: CASEDWKGDTQYF. For the CDR3, the DNA is TGTGCCAGTGAGGACTGGAAAGGCGATACGCAGTATTTT.

This clone was seen just once. V usage is TRBV25-1 and J usage is TRBJ1-5; 7 nucleotides agree with TRBD1. J lost 8 bases, V lost 1 base, and 5 bases had no gene match. This CDR3 region has 14 residues. Germline assignment: CDR1 MGHDK and CDR2 SYGVNS. The CDR3 DNA reads as TGTGCCAGCAGTGAATCCAACAGGGGAAAGCCCCAGCATTTT. Its translation is CASSESNRGKPQHF.

J is TRBJ2-3 and V is TRBV19; 10 bases agree with TRBD2. This CDR3 spans 16 amino acids. The ends lost 6 bases at V and 1 base at J; junction bases unmatched: 7. Germline CDR1 is LNHDA and CDR2 is SQIVND (reference sequence). CDR3 DNA: TGTGCCAGTAGCAAATACGGGACTAGCGGCACAGATACGCAGTATTTT. Residues: CASSKYGTSGTDTQYF.

The chain links TRBV30 to TRBJ1-4; 8 positions match TRBD1. The CDR3 runs 14 residues. Germline-derived CDR1 and CDR2 are GTSNPN and SVGIG (reference sequence). With 6 bases clipped from V and 6 bases from J, the junction kept 9 bases outside the gene matches. The CDR3 sequence is CACSAGTGYEKLFF. The CDR3 bases are TGTGCCTGCAGCGCCGGGACAGGCTATGAAAAACTGTTTTTT.

The gene calls are TRBV6-5 and TRBJ1-1; 7 bases map to TRBD1. Losses at the gene ends were 6 bases for V and 0 bases for J; bases not matched to a gene: 7. Germline CDR1 MNHEY, CDR2 SVGAGI. This CDR3 contains 15 residues. CDR3 coding DNA: TGTGCCAGCAGCGGGGCCGGGACAGTGAACACTGAAGCTTTCTTT. This sequence encodes CASSGAGTVNTEAFF.